A single T cell receptor (beta chain) is shown here with its context. The data originate from a study of blood T cell repertoires in COVID-19. For the study at large: The cDNA or gDNA used as material had been derived from T cells, B-cell-depleted T cells, or PBMCs.

Per the study methods: Estimation of nucleated cell counts relied on the amplification of reference gene primers. The repertoire was sequenced with immunoSEQ multiplex PCR; TCRdb's copy has only in-frame clones and lacks some. V and J calls and clone size come straight from that table; D and trimming were deduced from the DNA. The sample lists over 200,000 clones, 70% to 85% occurring once. CDR1 is SGHRS, CDR2 YFSETQ, per germline. Trimming at V came to 4 bases and at J to 5 bases, leaving 8 bases not matched to a gene. CDR3 length: 14 residues. Each participant's cohort was designated according to participant-reported clinical history. The study counted Cohort 3 donors as recovered given two negative PCRs, clearance, or symptom resolution.

The V gene is TRBV5-1, the J gene TRBJ1-2; 7 bases are a match to TRBD1. The receptor's source is a man in his sixties who had recovered from COVID-19. The sample was PBMCs or T cells enriched from blood (not recorded which). CDR3 region: CASSLTGDPYGYTF. The CDR3 DNA is TGCGCCAGCAGCCTTACAGGGGACCCGTATGGCTACACCTTC. Drawing the rest from reference TRBV5-1 and TRBJ1-2, the complete variable domain is KAGVTQTPRYLIKTRGQQVTLSCSPISGHRSVSWYQQTPGQGLQFLFEYFSETQRNKGNFPGRFSGRQFSNSRSEMNVSTLELGDSALYLCASSLTGDPYGYTFGSGTRLTVV.